What follows are 3 T cell receptor beta chains derived from one specimen sequenced in a study of T cell repertoires in cytomegalovirus infection. From the reads, TCRdb called clonotypes with MiXCR, one entry per CDR3 protein. Among 380,000 or so distinct CDR3 sequences listed, about 32% were seen once. No antigen is known for these receptors. Source: cultured PBMCs, taken from culture after CMV antigen stimulation. Receptors were obtained from a human donor in good health (CMV status not recorded). Some clones in this sample may be carry-over from other donors' samples.

The rearrangement joins TRBV28 to TRBJ2-6; D is ambiguous. CDR1 and CDR2 (germline): MDHEN, SYDVKM. Deletions cut 5 bases from V and 2 bases from J, with 13 bases between. This CDR3 spans 16 amino acids. The CDR3 DNA reads TGTGCCAGCAGTGTGACCATACTGGCTGGGGCCAACGTCCTGACTTTC. Its protein product is CASSVTILAGANVLTF. Filled out from reference TRBV28 and TRBJ2-6, the complete variable domain reads DVKVTQSSRYLVKRTGEKVFLECVQDMDHENMFWYRQDPGLGLRLIYFSYDVKMKEKGDIPEGYSVSREKKERFSLILESASTNQTSMYLCASSVTILAGANVLTFGAGSRLTVL.

This clonotype was observed many times. CDR3 DNA sequence: TGTGCCAGCAGCTTAGCGTTTAGTGATTTCCCAGATACGCAGTATTTT. This sequence encodes CASSLAFSDFPDTQYF. This chain links TRBV7-8 with TRBJ2-3; no clear D gene. Germline CDR1 reads SGHVS; CDR2 reads FQNEAQ. V gave up 0 bases and J gave up 4 bases, with 14 bases separating them. This CDR3 has 16 residues.

This clonotype appeared a few times. The CDR3 here is CASSPDGTSGRNIQYF. The CDR3 region has the DNA TGTGCCAGCAGCCCAGATGGGACTAGCGGGAGGAACATTCAGTACTTC. The gene calls are TRBV11-2 and TRBJ2-4, with TRBD2 identical over 15 bases. This CDR3 contains 16 residues. V lost 5 bases and J lost 7; bases outside the gene matches: 6. Per germline, CDR1 SGHAT and CDR2 FQNNGV. The full variable domain, with the rest looked up from reference TRBV11-2 and TRBJ2-4, is EAGVAQSPRYKIIEKRQSVAFWCNPISGHATLYWYQQILGQGPKLLIQFQNNGVVDDSQLPKDRFSAERLKGVDSTLKIQPAKLEDSAVYLCASSPDGTSGRNIQYFGAGTRLSVL.